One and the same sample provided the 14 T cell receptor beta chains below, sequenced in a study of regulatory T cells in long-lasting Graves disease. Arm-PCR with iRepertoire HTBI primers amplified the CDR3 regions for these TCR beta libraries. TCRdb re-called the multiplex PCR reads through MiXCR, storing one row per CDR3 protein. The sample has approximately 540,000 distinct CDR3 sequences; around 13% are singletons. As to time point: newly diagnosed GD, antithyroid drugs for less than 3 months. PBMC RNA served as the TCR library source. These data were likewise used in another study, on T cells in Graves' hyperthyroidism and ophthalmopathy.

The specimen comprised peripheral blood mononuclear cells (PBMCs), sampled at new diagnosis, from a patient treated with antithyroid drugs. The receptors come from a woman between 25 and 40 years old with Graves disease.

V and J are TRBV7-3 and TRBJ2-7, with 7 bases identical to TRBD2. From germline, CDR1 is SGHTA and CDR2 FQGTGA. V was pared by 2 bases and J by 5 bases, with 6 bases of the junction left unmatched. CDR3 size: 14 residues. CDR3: CASSLPGTKNEQYF. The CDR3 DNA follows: TGTGCCAGCAGCTTACCCGGGACTAAGAACGAGCAGTACTTC.

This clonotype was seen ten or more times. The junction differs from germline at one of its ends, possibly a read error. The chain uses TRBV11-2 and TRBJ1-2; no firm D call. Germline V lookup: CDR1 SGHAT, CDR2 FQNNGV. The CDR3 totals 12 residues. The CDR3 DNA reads TGTGCCAGCAGCTTAGATGGGCCCCCGTGGGCCTTC. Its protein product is CASSLDGPPWAF.

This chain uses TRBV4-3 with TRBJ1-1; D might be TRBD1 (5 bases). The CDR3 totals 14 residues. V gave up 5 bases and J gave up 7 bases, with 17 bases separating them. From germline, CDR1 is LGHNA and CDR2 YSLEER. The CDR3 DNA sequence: TGCGCCAGCAGCGCTGGTTCCGGGGACCGTGAAGCTTTCTTT. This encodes CASSAGSGDREAFF.

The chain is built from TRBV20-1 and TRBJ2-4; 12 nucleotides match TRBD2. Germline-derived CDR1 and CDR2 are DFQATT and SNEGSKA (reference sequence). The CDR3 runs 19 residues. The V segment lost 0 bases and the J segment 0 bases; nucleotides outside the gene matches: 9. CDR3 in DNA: TGCAGTGCTAGAGATTTGACTAGCGGGAGAGGGTTAGCCAAAAACATTCAGTACTTC. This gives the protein CSARDLTSGRGLAKNIQYF.

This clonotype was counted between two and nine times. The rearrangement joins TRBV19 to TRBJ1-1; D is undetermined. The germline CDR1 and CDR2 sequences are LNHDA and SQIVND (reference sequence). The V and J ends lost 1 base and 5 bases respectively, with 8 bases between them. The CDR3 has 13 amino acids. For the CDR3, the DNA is TGTGCCAGTAGTATAGGTCAGAGTACTGAAGCTTTCTTT. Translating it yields CASSIGQSTEAFF.

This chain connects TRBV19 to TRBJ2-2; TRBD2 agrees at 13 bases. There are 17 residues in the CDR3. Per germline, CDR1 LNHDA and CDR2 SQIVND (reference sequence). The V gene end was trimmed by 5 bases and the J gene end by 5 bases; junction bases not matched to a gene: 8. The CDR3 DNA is TGTGCCAGTAGTTTACCGGGACTAGCGGGACAGACCGGGGAGCTGTTTTTT. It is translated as CASSLPGLAGQTGELFF.

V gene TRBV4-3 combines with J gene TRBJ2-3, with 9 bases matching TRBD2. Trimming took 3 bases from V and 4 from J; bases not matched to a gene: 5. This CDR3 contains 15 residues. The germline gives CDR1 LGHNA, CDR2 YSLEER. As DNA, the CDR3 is TGCGCCAGCAGCCAGGAACTAGCGGGCTCAGATACGCAGTATTTT. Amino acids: CASSQELAGSDTQYF.

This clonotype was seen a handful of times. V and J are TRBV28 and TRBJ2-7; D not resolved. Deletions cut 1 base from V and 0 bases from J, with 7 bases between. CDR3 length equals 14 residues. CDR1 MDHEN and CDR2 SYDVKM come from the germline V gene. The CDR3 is CASSLYLRSYEQYF. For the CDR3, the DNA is TGTGCCAGCAGTTTATATCTCCGCTCCTACGAGCAGTACTTC.

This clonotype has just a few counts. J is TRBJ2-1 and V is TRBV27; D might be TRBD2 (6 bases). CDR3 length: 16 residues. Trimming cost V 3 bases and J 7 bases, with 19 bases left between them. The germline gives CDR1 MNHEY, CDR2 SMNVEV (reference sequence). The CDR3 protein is CASSFYPGGYGNEQFF. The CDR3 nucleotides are TGTGCCAGCAGTTTTTATCCAGGAGGGTATGGGAATGAGCAGTTCTTC.

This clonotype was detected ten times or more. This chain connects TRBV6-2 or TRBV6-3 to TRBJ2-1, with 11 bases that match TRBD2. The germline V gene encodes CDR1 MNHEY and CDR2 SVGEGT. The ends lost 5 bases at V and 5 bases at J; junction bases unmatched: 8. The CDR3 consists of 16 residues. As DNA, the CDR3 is TGTGCCAGCAGTGGGAGGACTAGCGGGTATGACAATGAGCAGTTCTTC. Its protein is CASSGRTSGYDNEQFF.

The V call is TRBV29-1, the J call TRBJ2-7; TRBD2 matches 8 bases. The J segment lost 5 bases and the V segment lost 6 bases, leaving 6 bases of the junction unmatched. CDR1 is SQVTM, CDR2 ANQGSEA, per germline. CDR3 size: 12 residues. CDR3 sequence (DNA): TGCAGCGTCGGGACTAGATTTGACGAGCAGTACTTC. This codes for CSVGTRFDEQYF.

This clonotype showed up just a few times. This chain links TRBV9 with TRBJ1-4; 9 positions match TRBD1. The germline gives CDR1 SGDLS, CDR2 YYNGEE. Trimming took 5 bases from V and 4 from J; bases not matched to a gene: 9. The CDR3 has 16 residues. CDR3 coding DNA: TGTGCCAGCAGTCCTGGGACAGGGTACTTTAATGAAAAACTGTTTTTT. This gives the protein CASSPGTGYFNEKLFF.

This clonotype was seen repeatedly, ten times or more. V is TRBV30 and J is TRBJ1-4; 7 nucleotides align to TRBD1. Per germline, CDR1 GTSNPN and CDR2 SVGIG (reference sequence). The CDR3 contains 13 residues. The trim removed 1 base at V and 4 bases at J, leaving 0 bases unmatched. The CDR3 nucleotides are TGTGCCTGGAGTGGGGACAGTAATGAAAAACTGTTTTTT. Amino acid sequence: CAWSGDSNEKLFF. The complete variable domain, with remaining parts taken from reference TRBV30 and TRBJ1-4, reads SQTIHQWPATLVQPVGSPLSLECTVEGTSNPNLYWYRQAAGRGLQLLFYSVGIGQISSEVPQNLSASRPQDRQFILSSKKLLLSDSGFYLCAWSGDSNEKLFFGSGTQLSVL.

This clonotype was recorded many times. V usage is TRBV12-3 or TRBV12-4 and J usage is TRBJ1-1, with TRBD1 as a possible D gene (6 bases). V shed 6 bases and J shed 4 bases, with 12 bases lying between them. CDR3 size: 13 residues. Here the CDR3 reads CASRQTGGTEAFF. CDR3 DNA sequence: TGTGCCAGCAGACAGACAGGCGGCACTGAAGCTTTCTTT.